Described below is a single TCR beta chain sequence and its context. The antigen is not known. This entry belongs to a study of cytomegalovirus exposure and HLA in healthy donors. Study observations and caveats: Cytomegalovirus status was reportedly diagnosed by the classifier with high specificity and sensitivity. Earlier results showed most TCR beta V segments being productive about 87% or about 30% of the time.

A multiplex PCR was run with 60 Vbeta primers and 13 Jbeta primers. Using immunoSEQ multiplex PCR, the repertoire was profiled, and TCRdb retains in-frame clones only, with some absent. The table lists approximately 150,000 clones. The TCR comes from a woman aged 45-65 years in good health and CMV-seronegative. Specimen: PBMCs.

The CDR3 DNA sequence: TGTGCCAGCAGTTTGAGGGGGCTCGGAGGCTACACCTTC. Protein sequence: CASSLRGLGGYTF. The rearrangement joins TRBV28 to TRBJ1-2; 7 bases fit TRBD1. V lost 3 bases, J lost 8 bases, and 6 bases stayed unmatched. Germline CDR1 and CDR2: MDHEN and SYDVKM. The CDR3 runs 13 residues.